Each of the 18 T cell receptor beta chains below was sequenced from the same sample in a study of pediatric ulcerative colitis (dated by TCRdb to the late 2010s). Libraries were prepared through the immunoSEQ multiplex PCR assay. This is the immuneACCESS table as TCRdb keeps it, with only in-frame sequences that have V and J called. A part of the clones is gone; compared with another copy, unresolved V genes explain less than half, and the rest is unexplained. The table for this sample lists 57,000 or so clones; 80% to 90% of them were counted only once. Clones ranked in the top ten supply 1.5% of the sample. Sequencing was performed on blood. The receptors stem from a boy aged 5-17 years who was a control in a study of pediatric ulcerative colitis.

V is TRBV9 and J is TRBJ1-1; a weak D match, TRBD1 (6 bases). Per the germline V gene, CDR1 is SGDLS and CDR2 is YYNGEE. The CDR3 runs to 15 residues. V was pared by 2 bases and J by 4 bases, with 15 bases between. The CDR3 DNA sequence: TGTGCCAGCAGCGTGAGGGGGGTTGGGGCCACTGAAGCTTTCTTT. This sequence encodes CASSVRGVGATEAFF.

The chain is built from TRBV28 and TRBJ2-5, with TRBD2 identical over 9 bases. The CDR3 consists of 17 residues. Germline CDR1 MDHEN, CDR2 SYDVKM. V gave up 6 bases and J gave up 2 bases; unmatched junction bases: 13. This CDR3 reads CASSSKVGGRAQETQYF. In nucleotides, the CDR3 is TGTGCCAGCAGCTCCAAGGTTGGCGGGAGGGCTCAAGAGACCCAGTACTTC. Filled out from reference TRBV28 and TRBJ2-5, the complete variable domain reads DVKVTQSSRYLVKRTGEKVFLECVQDMDHENMFWYRQDPGLGLRLIYFSYDVKMKEKGDIPEGYSVSREKKERFSLILESASTNQTSMYLCASSSKVGGRAQETQYFGPGTRLLVL.

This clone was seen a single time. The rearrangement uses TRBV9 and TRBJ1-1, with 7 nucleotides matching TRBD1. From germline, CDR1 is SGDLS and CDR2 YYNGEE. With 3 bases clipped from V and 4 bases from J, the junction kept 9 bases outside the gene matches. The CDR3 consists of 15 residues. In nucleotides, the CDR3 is TGTGCCAGCAGCGAGGGGGACAGTCTGGGCACTGAAGCTTTCTTT. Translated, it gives CASSEGDSLGTEAFF.

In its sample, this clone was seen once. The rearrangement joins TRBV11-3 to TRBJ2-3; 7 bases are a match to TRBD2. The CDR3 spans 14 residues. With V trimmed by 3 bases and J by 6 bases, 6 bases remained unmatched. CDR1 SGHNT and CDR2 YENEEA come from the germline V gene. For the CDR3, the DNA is TGTGCCAGCAGCTTCGGGGGGTCAACGGATACGCAGTATTTT. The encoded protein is CASSFGGSTDTQYF.

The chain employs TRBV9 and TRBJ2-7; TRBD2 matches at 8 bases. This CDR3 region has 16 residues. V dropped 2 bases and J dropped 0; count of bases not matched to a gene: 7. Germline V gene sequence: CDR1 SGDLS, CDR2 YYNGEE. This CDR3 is CASSVGLAPSSYEQYF. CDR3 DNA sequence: TGTGCCAGCAGCGTCGGACTAGCCCCGAGCTCCTACGAGCAGTACTTC.

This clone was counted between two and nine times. The CDR3 reads CASSLQGASYEQYF. The CDR3 DNA follows: TGCGCCAGCAGCTTACAGGGGGCCTCCTACGAGCAGTACTTC. The chain combines TRBV5-1 with TRBJ2-7; TRBD1 matches 9 bases. Germline CDR1 reads SGHRS; CDR2 reads YFSETQ. Germline trimming cut 2 bases from V and 0 bases from J; bases unmatched to any gene: 0. This CDR3 has 14 amino acids. The whole variable domain, remainder taken from reference TRBV5-1 and TRBJ2-7, is KAGVTQTPRYLIKTRGQQVTLSCSPISGHRSVSWYQQTPGQGLQFLFEYFSETQRNKGNFPGRFSGRQFSNSRSEMNVSTLELGDSALYLCASSLQGASYEQYFGPGTRLTVT.

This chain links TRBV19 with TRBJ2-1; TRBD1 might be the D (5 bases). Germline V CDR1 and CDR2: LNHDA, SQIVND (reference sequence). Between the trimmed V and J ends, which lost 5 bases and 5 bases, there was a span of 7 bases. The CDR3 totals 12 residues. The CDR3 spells CASSGHDNEQFF. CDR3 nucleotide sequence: TGTGCCAGTAGTGGACACGACAATGAGCAGTTCTTC.

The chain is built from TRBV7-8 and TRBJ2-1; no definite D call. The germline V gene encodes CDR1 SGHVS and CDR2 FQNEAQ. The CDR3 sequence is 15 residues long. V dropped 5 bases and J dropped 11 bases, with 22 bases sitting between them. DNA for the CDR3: TGTGCCAGCAGCCCGTCCAGGTATCCCCTTTCGAAGCAGTTCTTC. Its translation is CASSPSRYPLSKQFF.

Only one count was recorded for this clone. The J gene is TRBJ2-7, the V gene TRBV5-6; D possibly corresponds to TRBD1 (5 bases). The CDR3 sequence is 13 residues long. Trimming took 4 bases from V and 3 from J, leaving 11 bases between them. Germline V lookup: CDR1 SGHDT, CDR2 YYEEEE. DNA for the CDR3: TGTGCCAGCAGCGACTCAGGGTTCTACGAGCAGTACTTC. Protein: CASSDSGFYEQYF.

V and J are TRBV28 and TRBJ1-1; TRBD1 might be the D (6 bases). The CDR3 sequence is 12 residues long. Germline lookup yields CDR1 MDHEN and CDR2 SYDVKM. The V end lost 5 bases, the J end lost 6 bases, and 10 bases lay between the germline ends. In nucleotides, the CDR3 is TGTGCCAGCAGTCCGGACAGCCCTGAAGCTTTCTTT. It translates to CASSPDSPEAFF.

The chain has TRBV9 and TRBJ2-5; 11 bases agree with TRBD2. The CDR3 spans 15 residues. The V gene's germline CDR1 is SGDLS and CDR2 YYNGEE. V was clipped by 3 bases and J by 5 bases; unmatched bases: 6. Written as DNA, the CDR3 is TGTGCCAGCAGCGCGGCTAGCGGGAGGCAGGAGACCCAGTACTTC. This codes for CASSAASGRQETQYF.

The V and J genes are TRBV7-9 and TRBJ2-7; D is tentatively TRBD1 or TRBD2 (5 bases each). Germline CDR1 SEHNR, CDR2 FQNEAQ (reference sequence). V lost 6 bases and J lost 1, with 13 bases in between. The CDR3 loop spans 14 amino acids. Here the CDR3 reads CASRPGTDSYEQYF. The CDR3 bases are TGTGCCAGCAGGCCCGGGACGGATTCCTACGAGCAGTACTTC.

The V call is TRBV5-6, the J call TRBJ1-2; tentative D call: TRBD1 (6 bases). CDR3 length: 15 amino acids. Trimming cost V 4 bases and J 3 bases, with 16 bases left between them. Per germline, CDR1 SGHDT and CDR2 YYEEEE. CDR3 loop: CASSVLYRADYGYTF. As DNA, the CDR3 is TGTGCCAGCAGCGTACTGTACAGGGCAGACTATGGCTACACCTTC.

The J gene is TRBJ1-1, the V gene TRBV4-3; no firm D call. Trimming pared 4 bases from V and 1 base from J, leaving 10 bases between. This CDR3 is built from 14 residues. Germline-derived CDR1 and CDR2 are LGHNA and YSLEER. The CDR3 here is CASSPHPGNTEAFF. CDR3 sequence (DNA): TGCGCCAGCAGCCCCCACCCCGGGAACACTGAAGCTTTCTTT.

Here the CDR3 reads CATTTPPLETQYF. The CDR3, as DNA: TGCGCCACCACTACGCCCCCCCTAGAGACCCAGTACTTC. The chain combines TRBV5-1 with TRBJ2-5; D unclear. This CDR3 spans 13 amino acids. In germline, CDR1 is SGHRS, CDR2 YFSETQ. Trimming took 9 bases from V and 4 from J, leaving 16 bases between them.

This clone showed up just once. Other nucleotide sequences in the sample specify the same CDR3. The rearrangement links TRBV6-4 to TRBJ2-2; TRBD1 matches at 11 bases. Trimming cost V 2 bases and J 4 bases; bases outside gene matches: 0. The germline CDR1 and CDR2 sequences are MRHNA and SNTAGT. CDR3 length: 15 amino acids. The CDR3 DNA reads TGTGCCAGCAGTGACGGGACAGGGGGCACCGGGGAGCTGTTTTTT. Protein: CASSDGTGGTGELFF.

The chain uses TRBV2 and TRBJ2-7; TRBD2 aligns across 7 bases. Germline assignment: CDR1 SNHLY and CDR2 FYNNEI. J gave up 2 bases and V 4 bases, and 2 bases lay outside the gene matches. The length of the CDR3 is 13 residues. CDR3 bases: TGTGCCAGCAGTGTTCGGGGGGCCTACGAGCAGTACTTC. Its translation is CASSVRGAYEQYF.

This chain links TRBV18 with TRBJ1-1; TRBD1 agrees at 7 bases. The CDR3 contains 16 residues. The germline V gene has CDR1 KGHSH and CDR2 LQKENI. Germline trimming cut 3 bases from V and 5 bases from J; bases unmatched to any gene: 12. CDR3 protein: CASSPRETGVGTEAFF. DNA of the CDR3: TGTGCCAGCTCACCTCGAGAAACAGGGGTAGGTACTGAAGCTTTCTTT.